Presented here are 27 T cell receptor beta chains from one specimen sequenced in a study of shared clonotypes between healthy human individuals. TCRdb keeps only in-frame clones here, not all; method: immunoSEQ multiplex PCR. The sample includes under 600,000 clones, more than 95% seen only once; the top ten take 0.3%. Naive CD8 populations comprised CD45RO-negative cells positively selected for CCR7, excluding terminally differentiated effector memory CD45RA+ cells. The source material was naive CD8+ T cells sorted from blood. Every receptor here comes from a young man in good health.

The genes are TRBV4-1 and TRBJ1-3; D ambiguous. Germline lookup yields CDR1 MGHRA and CDR2 YSYEKL. This CDR3 has 14 residues. V lost 0 bases and J 2 bases, leaving 5 bases between the germline ends. The CDR3 region is CASSQERAGNTIYF. CDR3 sequence (DNA): TGCGCCAGCAGCCAAGAGAGGGCTGGAAACACCATATATTTT.

For the CDR3, the DNA is TGTGCCAGCAGGGAAGCGGGTACCACCTACGAGCAGTACTTC. Its protein is CASREAGTTYEQYF. The chain employs TRBV7-8 and TRBJ2-7; perhaps TRBD2 as D (6 bases). V lost 6 bases to trimming and J lost 2 bases, with 14 bases between them. In germline, CDR1 is SGHVS, CDR2 FQNEAQ. CDR3 length: 14 amino acids.

The chain uses TRBV7-9 and TRBJ2-7; 7 positions agree with TRBD1. V trimming: 7 bases; J trimming: 7 bases; junction bases outside the gene matches: 13. Germline V gives CDR1 SEHNR, CDR2 FQNEAQ (reference sequence). CDR3 size: 14 residues. CDR3 sequence reads: CASTADRVAWEQYF. CDR3 DNA sequence: TGTGCCAGCACTGCAGACAGGGTGGCGTGGGAGCAGTACTTC.

The chain combines TRBV5-1 with TRBJ2-7; TRBD1 is a possible D gene (5 bases). CDR3 length: 14 residues. Germline CDR1 is SGHRS and CDR2 is YFSETQ. V lost 0 bases, J lost 0 bases, and 7 bases lay in between. The CDR3 loop is CASSLDRLSYEQYF. The CDR3 DNA sequence: TGCGCCAGCAGCTTGGACAGGCTCTCCTACGAGCAGTACTTC.

This chain connects TRBV2 to TRBJ1-2, with a tentative D call TRBD1 (6 bases). This CDR3 spans 17 amino acids. In germline, CDR1 is SNHLY, CDR2 FYNNEI. V shed 0 bases and J shed 3 bases, with 17 bases lying between them. The CDR3 region is CASSEAVPRGPHYGYTF. The CDR3 region has the DNA TGTGCCAGCAGTGAAGCTGTCCCACGGGGGCCTCACTATGGCTACACCTTC.

The genes are TRBV4-1 and TRBJ1-2; maybe TRBD1 (5 bases). V lost 0 bases, J lost 4 bases, and 12 bases lay in between. The CDR3 is made up of 15 amino acids. Germline-derived CDR1 and CDR2 are MGHRA and YSYEKL. CDR3: CASSQEPTGGYGYTF. The CDR3 DNA is TGCGCCAGCAGCCAAGAACCAACGGGGGGCTATGGCTACACCTTC.

The chain uses TRBV27 and TRBJ2-7; tentative D call: TRBD2 (7 bases). V was cut by 3 bases and J by 3 bases, with 15 bases left in between. The V gene's germline CDR1 is MNHEY and CDR2 SMNVEV (reference sequence). CDR3 length: 15 residues. CDR3 region: CASSLGRGLSYEQYF. As DNA, the CDR3 is TGTGCCAGCAGTTTGGGGAGGGGGTTGAGCTACGAGCAGTACTTC.

The V gene is TRBV4-3, the J gene TRBJ2-2, with D maybe TRBD1 (6 bases). This CDR3 has 14 residues. Trimming removed 4 bases from V and 3 bases from J, with 9 bases in between. Germline V gene sequence: CDR1 LGHNA, CDR2 YSLEER. The CDR3 sequence is CASSLGQHTGELFF. The CDR3 region has the DNA TGCGCCAGCAGCCTAGGACAGCACACCGGGGAGCTGTTTTTT.

The sample holds one count of this clone. In DNA form, the CDR3 reads TGTGCCAGCAGTTATATGAACACCGGGGAGCTGTTTTTT. Amino acid sequence: CASSYMNTGELFF. The chain has TRBV6-5 and TRBJ2-2; D remains unclear. This CDR3 has 13 residues. The ends were cut back, 3 bases at V and 1 base at J, with 3 bases in the middle. The germline CDR1 and CDR2 sequences are MNHEY and SVGAGI.

The chain carries TRBV13 and TRBJ1-2; D gene unclear. Between the trimmed V and J ends, which lost 1 base and 7 bases, there was a span of 10 bases. Germline V gene lookup returns CDR1 PRHDT and CDR2 FYEKMQ (reference sequence). This CDR3 region has 13 residues. The CDR3, as DNA: TGTGCCAGCAGCTTAGCGGCAGGCGGTGGCTACACCTTC. Its protein is CASSLAAGGGYTF.

With respect to this clone: The sample holds other DNA sequences that translate to the same CDR3. The chain carries TRBV2 and TRBJ2-7; D possibly corresponds to TRBD1 (5 bases). Germline-derived CDR1 and CDR2 are SNHLY and FYNNEI. The germline V and J ends were trimmed by 6 bases and 3 bases, with 6 bases remaining between them. This CDR3 has 11 residues. The CDR3 here is CASRGDYEQYF. In DNA, the CDR3 is TGTGCCAGCAGAGGGGACTACGAGCAGTACTTC.

The chain recombines TRBV7-9 with TRBJ1-1; D gene uncertain. Trimming removed 7 bases at V and 6 bases at J, with 12 bases between. There are 12 residues in the CDR3. CDR1 and CDR2 from the germline V gene are SEHNR and FQNEAQ (reference sequence). The CDR3 sequence: CASTPDFPEAFF. The CDR3, as DNA: TGTGCCAGCACTCCGGATTTCCCTGAAGCTTTCTTT.

The chain employs TRBV5-6 and TRBJ2-1; no reliable D call. This CDR3 has 15 amino acids. Trimming pared 4 bases from V and 10 bases from J, leaving 21 bases between. The germline V gene has CDR1 SGHDT and CDR2 YYEEEE. Here the CDR3 DNA reads TGTGCCAGCAGCCTTGGAAGTACCTCCCTAAGAGAGCAGTTCTTC. It encodes CASSLGSTSLREQFF.

This clone was counted a single time. At one end the junction does not follow the germline gene, possibly because of a read error. This chain links TRBV27 with TRBJ2-3; 11 bases map to TRBD2. Germline V lookup: CDR1 MNHEY, CDR2 SMNVEV (reference sequence). The CDR3 has 15 amino acids. The CDR3 here is CTSSPLAGVGDTQYF. The CDR3 DNA is TGTACCAGCAGTCCACTAGCGGGAGTGGGAGATACGCAGTATTTT.

This rearrangement joins TRBV7-2 to TRBJ1-1; D gene unclear. Trimming removed 5 bases from V and 6 bases from J, with 13 bases in between. The CDR3 is 13 amino acids. Germline-derived CDR1 and CDR2 are SGHTA and FQGNSA. CDR3 in DNA: TGTGCCAGCAGCCCGTCGGACGGGCCTGAAGCTTTCTTT. Translated: CASSPSDGPEAFF. Full variable domain (remainder filled in from reference TRBV7-2 and TRBJ1-1): GAGVSQSPSNKVTEKGKDVELRCDPISGHTALYWYRQSLGQGLEFLIYFQGNSAPDKSGLPSDRFSAERTGGSVSTLTIQRTQQEDSAVYLCASSPSDGPEAFFGQGTRLTVV.

V and J are TRBV11-2 and TRBJ2-7; D is unclear. CDR3 length: 14 amino acids. Trimming pared 1 base from V and 0 bases from J, leaving 7 bases between. CDR1 is SGHAT, CDR2 FQNNGV, per germline. CDR3 nucleotides: TGTGCCAGCAGCTTAGCCGCTAGCTCCTACGAGCAGTACTTC. It is translated as CASSLAASSYEQYF.

This chain joins TRBV5-4 and TRBJ2-1; 9 positions match TRBD1. The germline V gene has CDR1 SGHNT and CDR2 YYREEE (reference sequence). V shed 0 bases, J shed 3 bases, and the junction held 4 bases outside the gene matches. The CDR3 covers 16 residues. CDR3 sequence: CASSLDDRGYYNEQFF. CDR3 DNA: TGTGCCAGCAGCTTGGACGACAGGGGGTACTACAATGAGCAGTTCTTC.

The chain employs TRBV29-1 and TRBJ2-2; D possibly corresponds to TRBD2 (5 bases). In germline, CDR1 is SQVTM, CDR2 ANQGSEA. CDR3 length equals 14 residues. V was shortened by 6 bases and J by 0 bases, with 11 bases between the two germline ends. The CDR3: CSVDAGTNTGELFF. In nucleotides, the CDR3 is TGCAGCGTAGATGCGGGCACGAACACCGGGGAGCTGTTTTTT.

Points on this clone: The sample contains more than one DNA sequence encoding this CDR3. The chain carries TRBV4-1 and TRBJ1-5; D call uncertain. CDR3 length: 13 residues. CDR1 and CDR2 (germline): MGHRA, YSYEKL. The V gene lost 1 base and the J gene lost 4 bases, with 5 bases spanning the gap. CDR3 DNA: TGCGCCAGCAGCCAAGCAATTAATCAGCCCCAGCATTTT. Protein sequence: CASSQAINQPQHF.

J is TRBJ2-7 and V is TRBV10-1; 12 nucleotides line up with TRBD2. This CDR3 is built from 16 residues. Germline CDR1 is WNHNN and CDR2 is SYGVQD (reference sequence). The V gene end was trimmed by 6 bases and the J gene end by 0 bases; junction bases not matched to a gene: 6. In DNA, the CDR3 is TGCGCCAGCAGGGTACTAGCGGGAGGCAGCTCCTACGAGCAGTACTTC. Translation: CASRVLAGGSSYEQYF.

As regards this clone: Within the sample, other DNA sequences also encode this same CDR3. This rearrangement joins TRBV6-6 to TRBJ2-7, with D unresolved. Looked up from germline, CDR1 is MNHNY and CDR2 is SVGAGI (reference sequence). V was trimmed by 7 bases and J by 3 bases, leaving 7 bases between them. This CDR3 is 11 amino acids long. CDR3 in amino acids: CASTGGYEQYF. The CDR3 coding sequence is TGTGCCAGCACGGGCGGCTACGAGCAGTACTTC.

This chain joins TRBV13 and TRBJ2-7, with a weak D call TRBD2 (6 bases). Per germline, CDR1 PRHDT and CDR2 FYEKMQ (reference sequence). Trimming stripped 0 bases from V and 0 bases from J, with 6 bases between. The CDR3 spans 14 residues. In nucleotides, the CDR3 is TGTGCCAGCAGCTTAGGACTAGCCTCCTACGAGCAGTACTTC. Translation: CASSLGLASYEQYF.

The chain recombines TRBV11-2 with TRBJ2-1, with 9 bases matching TRBD1. Germline V gene lookup returns CDR1 SGHAT and CDR2 FQNNGV. With 5 bases clipped from V and 9 bases from J, the junction kept 14 bases outside the gene matches. The CDR3 consists of 16 residues. The chain's CDR3 is CASSPLARQGVFEQFF. As DNA, the CDR3 is TGTGCCAGCAGCCCTTTGGCCCGACAGGGGGTTTTTGAGCAGTTCTTC.

The chain recombines TRBV7-8 with TRBJ2-7, with 9 positions matching TRBD2. The CDR3 loop spans 15 amino acids. Trimming took 1 base from V and 3 from J; bases not matched to a gene: 4. Germline V lookup: CDR1 SGHVS, CDR2 FQNEAQ. The CDR3: CASSLELAGNYEQYF. The CDR3 DNA follows: TGTGCCAGCAGCTTAGAACTAGCGGGTAACTACGAGCAGTACTTC. Complete variable domain (other parts from reference TRBV7-8 and TRBJ2-7): GAGVSQSPRYKVAKRGQDVALRCDPISGHVSLFWYQQALGQGPEFLTYFQNEAQLDKSGLPSDRFFAERPEGSVSTLKIQRTQQEDSAVYLCASSLELAGNYEQYFGPGTRLTVT.

The genes are TRBV5-4 and TRBJ2-1; perhaps D is TRBD1 or TRBD2 (5 bases each). V gave up 5 bases and J gave up 1 base, with 16 bases separating them. CDR1 and CDR2 from the germline V gene are SGHNT and YYREEE (reference sequence). The CDR3 length is 16 residues. The CDR3 is CASSPSWDGSYNEQFF. Here the CDR3 DNA reads TGTGCCAGCAGTCCTTCTTGGGACGGATCCTACAATGAGCAGTTCTTC.

The chain uses TRBV18 and TRBJ2-7; 7 bases fit TRBD1. The CDR3 runs 15 residues. V shed 6 bases, J shed 2 bases, and the junction held 10 bases outside the gene matches. Per the germline V gene, CDR1 is KGHSH and CDR2 is LQKENI. The CDR3 DNA reads TGTGCCAGCTCCCGGGTAGGGCAGGGGGCCTACGAGCAGTACTTC. It encodes CASSRVGQGAYEQYF.

The count of this clone is one. The chain has TRBV2 and TRBJ2-7; D is undetermined. The CDR3 loop spans 10 amino acids. V was trimmed by 7 bases and J by 5 bases, leaving 6 bases between them. Germline V gene sequence: CDR1 SNHLY, CDR2 FYNNEI. The chain's CDR3 is CASTGHEQYF. In nucleotides, the CDR3 is TGTGCCAGCACGGGCCACGAGCAGTACTTC.